Here is one TCR beta chain with its context. Its antigen is unidentified. Sequencing relied on a cDNA template that was reverse transcribed from extracted RNA. The assay was immunoSEQ multiplex PCR, and TCRdb's table has in-frame clones only and misses some. Seen here are around 200,000 clones, about 60% observed once, and the top ten hold 10% to 15%. CDR1 is MGHDK, CDR2 SYGVNS, per germline. Trimming took 4 bases from V and 9 from J, leaving 10 bases between them. The CDR3 covers 13 residues. This sample stems from a study of CD8+ T cells in alopecia areata. Study information: Treated patients received oral tofacitinib, 5 to 10 mg twice daily. Study conclusions and caveats: Scalp clonality and expanded CD8+ clones among the top 100 fell significantly with tofacitinib.

The treatment: oral pan-JAK inhibitor, 5-10 mg twice daily. Using a FACSAria, the CD4+ and CD8+ T cells were sorted from the PBMCs. The input for sequencing was CD8+ T cells sorted from blood, taken at week 24, from a patient treated with tofacitinib. This receptor was taken from a human donor with alopecia areata. The gene calls are TRBV25-1 and TRBJ1-6, with a weak D call TRBD1 (5 bases). The CDR3 nucleotides are TGTGCCAGCAGTGCCCCGGGACCTTCACCCCTCCACTTT. It codes for CASSAPGPSPLHF. The complete variable domain, with remaining parts taken from reference TRBV25-1 and TRBJ1-6, reads EADIYQTPRYLVIGTGKKITLECSQTMGHDKMYWYQQDPGMELHLIHYSYGVNSTEKGDLSSESTVSRIRTEHFPLTLESARPSHTSQYLCASSAPGPSPLHFGNGTRLTVT.